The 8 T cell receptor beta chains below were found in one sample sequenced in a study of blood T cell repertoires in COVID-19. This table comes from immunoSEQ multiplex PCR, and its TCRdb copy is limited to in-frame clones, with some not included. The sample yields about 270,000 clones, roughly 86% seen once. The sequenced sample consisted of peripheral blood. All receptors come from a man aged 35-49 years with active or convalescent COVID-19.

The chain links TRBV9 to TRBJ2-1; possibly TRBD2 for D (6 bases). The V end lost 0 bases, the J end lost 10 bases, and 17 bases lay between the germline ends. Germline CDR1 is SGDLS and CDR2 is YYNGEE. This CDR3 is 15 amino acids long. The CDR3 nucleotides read TGTGCCAGCAGCGTAGCTAGCGCCCCCCACGGGGAGCAGTTCTTC. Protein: CASSVASAPHGEQFF.

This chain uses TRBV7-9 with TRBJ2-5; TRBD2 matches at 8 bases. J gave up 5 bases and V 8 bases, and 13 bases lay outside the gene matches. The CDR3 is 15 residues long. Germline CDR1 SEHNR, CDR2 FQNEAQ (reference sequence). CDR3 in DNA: TGTGCCAGCCCCCTCCCGGGACTAGGGGAGGAGACCCAGTACTTC. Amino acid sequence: CASPLPGLGEETQYF.

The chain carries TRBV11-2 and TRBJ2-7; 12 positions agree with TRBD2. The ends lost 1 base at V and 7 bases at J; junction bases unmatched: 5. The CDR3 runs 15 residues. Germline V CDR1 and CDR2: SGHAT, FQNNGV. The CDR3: CASSLVGTSGSEQYF. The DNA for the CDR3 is TGTGCCAGCAGCTTAGTGGGGACTAGCGGGTCGGAGCAGTACTTC.

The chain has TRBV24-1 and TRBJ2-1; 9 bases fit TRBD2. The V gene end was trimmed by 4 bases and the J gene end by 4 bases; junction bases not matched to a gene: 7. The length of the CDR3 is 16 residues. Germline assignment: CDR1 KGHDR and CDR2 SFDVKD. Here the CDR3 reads CATSDRSGSWYNEQFF. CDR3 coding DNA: TGTGCCACCAGTGACCGTAGCGGGAGTTGGTACAATGAGCAGTTCTTC.

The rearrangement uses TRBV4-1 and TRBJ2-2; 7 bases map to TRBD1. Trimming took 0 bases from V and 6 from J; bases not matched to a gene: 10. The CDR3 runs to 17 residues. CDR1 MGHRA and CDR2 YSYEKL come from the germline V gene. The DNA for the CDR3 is TGCGCCAGCAGCCAAGAACCTACCGGGACAGAAGCCGGGGAGCTGTTTTTT. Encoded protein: CASSQEPTGTEAGELFF.

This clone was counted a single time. In DNA, the CDR3 is TGTGCCAGCAGTTTAGACAGGGGGAACCATGAGCAGTTCTTC. Its protein product is CASSLDRGNHEQFF. The chain recombines TRBV27 with TRBJ2-1; 9 nucleotides match TRBD1. This CDR3 is built from 14 residues. Germline-derived CDR1 and CDR2 are MNHEY and SMNVEV (reference sequence). With V trimmed by 2 bases and J by 8 bases, 4 bases remained unmatched.

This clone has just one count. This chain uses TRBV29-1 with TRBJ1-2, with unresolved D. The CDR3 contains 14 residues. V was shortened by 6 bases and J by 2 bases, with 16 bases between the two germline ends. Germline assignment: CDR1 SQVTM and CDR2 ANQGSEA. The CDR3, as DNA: TGCAGCGTGAAACCCGTGAGCTCCAACTATGGCTACACCTTC. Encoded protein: CSVKPVSSNYGYTF. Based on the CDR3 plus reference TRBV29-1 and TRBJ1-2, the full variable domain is SAVISQKPSRDICQRGTSLTIQCQVDSQVTMMFWYRQQPGQSLTLIATANQGSEATYESGFVIDKFPISRPNLTFSTLTVSNMSPEDSSIYLCSVKPVSSNYGYTFGSGTRLTVV.

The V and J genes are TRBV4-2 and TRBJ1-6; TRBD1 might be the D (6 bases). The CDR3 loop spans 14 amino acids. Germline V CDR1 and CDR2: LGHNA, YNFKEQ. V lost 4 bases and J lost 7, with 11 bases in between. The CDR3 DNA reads TGTGCCAGCAGCCCCCGGGACACCAATTCACCCCTCCACTTT. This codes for CASSPRDTNSPLHF.